This T cell receptor (beta chain) was profiled in a study of blood T cells in healthy people across ages. Of note for this clonotype: Its target is unknown.

Study conclusions and caveats: Aged donors had fewer naive CD4+ cells and lower diversity than long-lived donors. Per million T cells, TCR beta diversity dropped roughly linearly as age increased.

Total RNA was extracted at no less than 5 micrograms per sample. Germline lookup yields CDR1 MGHDK and CDR2 SYGVNS. V was pared by 1 base and J by 8 bases, with 8 bases between. CDR3 length: 12 amino acids. A sample-barcoded 5' primer and a J-beta primer mix were used in a second PCR of about 6 to 12 cycles. A single record per CDR3 protein comes from TCRdb applying MiXCR to the 5' RACE reads. The table has about 970,000 distinct CDR3 sequences, roughly 51% seen once; the top ten hold around 21%. Sequenced material: blood. This sequence was found in a woman aged 55-75 years in good health. The chain combines TRBV25-1 with TRBJ1-2; D not resolved. CDR3 sequence: CASSEFGAGYTF. The CDR3 DNA is TGTGCCAGCAGTGAATTCGGAGCCGGCTACACCTTC.